A selection of T cell receptor beta chains follows, all from one sample in a study of blood T cell repertoires in COVID-19. The table came from immunoSEQ multiplex PCR; TCRdb's copy has only in-frame clones and leaves some out. The data contain hundreds of thousands of clones, around 90% of them singletons. Sequenced input: peripheral blood. These receptors were taken from a man between 60 and 70 years old who had recovered from COVID-19. The CDR3 runs from the conserved cysteine through the conserved F or W. A D gene is named only where the DNA matches it firmly. Rows may omit the clone size; those that give it use once, few, many or a size class.

CDR3nt	CDR3aa	d_gene	abundance	v_gene	j_gene
TGTGCCAGTAGTATAGATCGGGGGAACACTGAAGCTTTCTTT	CASSIDRGNTEAFF	-	-	TRBV19	TRBJ1-1
TGTGCCAGAAGCGCCGGGGGGAGTTGTGCGGCCACAGATACGCAGTATTTT	CARSAGGSCAATDTQYF	TRBD2	-	TRBV5-3	TRBJ2-3
TGTGCCACCAGTGATTCTCCCTCCTACAATGAGCAGTTCTTC	CATSDSPSYNEQFF	-	-	TRBV24-1	TRBJ2-1
TGTGCCAGCAGAAGACTAGCGGGAGAGGGGTCGGCCTACGAGCAGTACTTC	CASRRLAGEGSAYEQYF	TRBD2	-	TRBV27	TRBJ2-7
TGTGCCAGCAGTCCGGGAGTTAACTATGGCTACACCTTC	CASSPGVNYGYTF	-	-	TRBV6-6	TRBJ1-2
TGTGCCAGCTCACCGACAGGGGGAGGGCTTATGAACACTGAAGCTTTCTTT	CASSPTGGGLMNTEAFF	TRBD1	once	TRBV18	TRBJ1-1
TGTGCCAGCAGCGTCTTCTCTAGCGGCTCCACAGATACGCAGTATTTT	CASSVFSSGSTDTQYF	TRBD2	-	TRBV9	TRBJ2-3
TGTGCCAGCAGTACGGAGAATTTGTCCCAGCATTTT	CASSTENLSQHF	-	-	TRBV12-3/TRBV12-4	TRBJ1-5
TGTGCCAGCAGTTACTCGGGACTTGTGGCCGGGGAGCTGTTTTTT	CASSYSGLVAGELFF	-	-	TRBV6-5	TRBJ2-2
TGTGCCAGCAGCCTTCGGCGGGCCTCCTACGAGCAGTACTTC	CASSLRRASYEQYF	-	-	TRBV3-1/TRBV3-2	TRBJ2-7
TGTGCCAGCAGCCTCCTAGGCAATGAGCAGTTCTTC	CASSLLGNEQFF	-	-	TRBV28	TRBJ2-1
TGTGCCAGCAGCCAGACTTATAGCAATCAGCCCCAGCATTTT	CASSQTYSNQPQHF	-	few	TRBV6-6	TRBJ1-5
TGTGCCAGCAGCCCGGGTTTCGGAAGGGAGCAGTACTTC	CASSPGFGREQYF	-	-	TRBV7-8	TRBJ2-7
TGTGCCAGCTCACCCAGGGGGCTCGGGAATCAGCCCCAGCATTTT	CASSPRGLGNQPQHF	TRBD1	-	TRBV18	TRBJ1-5
TGTGCCATCAGTGAGTCGCGGGGGGACACCTACGAGCAGTACTTC	CAISESRGDTYEQYF	TRBD2	-	TRBV10-3	TRBJ2-7
TGTGCCAGCAGTCTACAGGGGAACTATGGCTACACCTTC	CASSLQGNYGYTF	TRBD1	-	TRBV2	TRBJ1-2
TGTGCCAGCAAAAAAACTAGCGGGAGTGGCGATGAGCAGTTCTTC	CASKKTSGSGDEQFF	TRBD2	-	TRBV6-5	TRBJ2-1
TGTGCCAGCAGCCCTTCCATGGCTGCTAATTCACCCCTCCACTTT	CASSPSMAANSPLHF	-	-	TRBV9	TRBJ1-6
TGCGCCAGCAGGACTAGCGGGGGGGCCTACGAGCAGTACTTC	CASRTSGGAYEQYF	TRBD2	-	TRBV10-2	TRBJ2-7
TGCGCCAGCAGCTTGGGGACAACGGTTGAGCAGTACTTC	CASSLGTTVEQYF	-	few	TRBV5-1	TRBJ2-7
TGTGCCAGCTCGGCCCGGAGGGGAGACGCAGATACGCAGTATTTT	CASSARRGDADTQYF	-	-	TRBV19	TRBJ2-3
TGTGCCAGCAGCTTAGAGCGTCCAGGGTTGTATAATTCACCCCTCCACTTT	CASSLERPGLYNSPLHF	-	-	TRBV7-2	TRBJ1-6
TGTGCCAGCAGCCAAGCAGGGGGTGGAAACACCATATATTTT	CASSQAGGGNTIYF	TRBD1	-	TRBV7-8	TRBJ1-3
TGTGCCAGCAGTTACTCAAAAAGAGGGTTGGACACTGAAGCTTTCTTT	CASSYSKRGLDTEAFF	-	-	TRBV6-5	TRBJ1-1
TGCGCCAGCAGCCAAGGGACAGGGGGGGCCGAGCAGTACTTC	CASSQGTGGAEQYF	TRBD1	few	TRBV4-1	TRBJ2-7
TGTGCCAGCAGCTTCGGGCGGGACAATGAGCAGTTCTTC	CASSFGRDNEQFF	-	-	TRBV7-9	TRBJ2-1
TGTGCCAGCAAGGGCAGAGGGTCATCCGGGAGTCAGCCCCAGCATTTT	CASKGRGSSGSQPQHF	-	once	TRBV28	TRBJ1-5
TGCGCCAGCAGCTTTGGCCAACCATCGACTGAAGCTTTCTTT	CASSFGQPSTEAFF	-	few	TRBV5-1	TRBJ1-1
TGTGCCAGCAGCCGGGGGACAGGGATGGCCGGGGCCAACGTCCTGACTTTC	CASSRGTGMAGANVLTF	TRBD1	few	TRBV11-2	TRBJ2-6
TGTGCCAGCAGTTACTCGAAGACTAGCGGGGGGAGCGAGCAGTACTTC	CASSYSKTSGGSEQYF	TRBD2	-	TRBV6-5	TRBJ2-7
TGTGCCAGCAGTACTAGCGGGTCGAGCTCCTACGAGCAGTACTTC	CASSTSGSSSYEQYF	TRBD2	-	TRBV27	TRBJ2-7
TGTGCCATCAGTGACAACCGAGAATCCTATGGCTACACCTTC	CAISDNRESYGYTF	-	-	TRBV10-3	TRBJ1-2
TGTGCCAGCAGCCTCAGCGGGAGAAAAAATGAGCAGTTCTTC	CASSLSGRKNEQFF	TRBD2	once	TRBV7-8	TRBJ2-1
TGTGCCAGCAGCTTAGCGGCAAGAGAGACCCAGTACTTC	CASSLAARETQYF	-	-	TRBV7-2	TRBJ2-5
TGTGCCAGCAAACGGGACTTCGACGCTGAAGCTTTCTTT	CASKRDFDAEAFF	-	-	TRBV13	TRBJ1-1
TGTGCCAGCAGCGAGGAACAGGGGGCTAATGAAAAACTGTTTTTT	CASSEEQGANEKLFF	TRBD1	many	TRBV9	TRBJ1-4
TGTGCCAGCTCACCCGGACAGGGCGGCACCGGGGAGCTGTTTTTT	CASSPGQGGTGELFF	TRBD1	-	TRBV18	TRBJ2-2
TGCAGCCTCGGGACTTTTAGCACAGATACGCAGTATTTT	CSLGTFSTDTQYF	-	-	TRBV29-1	TRBJ2-3
TGTGCCAGCAGCCTGGACAGGAGCTCCTACGAGCAGTACTTC	CASSLDRSSYEQYF	TRBD1	-	TRBV2	TRBJ2-7
TGTGCCAGCAGTTACGCGCCAAGCAATCAGCCCCAGCATTTT	CASSYAPSNQPQHF	-	-	TRBV6-5	TRBJ1-5
TGTGCCAGTAGCCGGGGACTAGCGGGGGCCCCAACGCAAGAGACCCAGTACTTC	CASSRGLAGAPTQETQYF	TRBD2	once	TRBV19	TRBJ2-5